The T cell receptor beta chain described here comes from a study of identical twins (TCRdb year 2016). Looking at the study overall: To test whether fetal clonotypes persist, this study deep-sequenced TCR alpha and beta repertoires from monozygotic twins, from unrelated adults of various ages, and from cord blood. Replicate twin experiments were performed at different times using different library preparation protocols to rule out contamination. The paper's findings and limits, for the study overall: In beta out-of-frame sequences, excess twin sharing was weaker, because having fewer shared sequences lowered the signal-to-noise ratio. In monozygotic twins, out-of-frame TCR alpha sharing was systematically underestimated by recombination models, although the models agreed with sharing between unrelated individuals. Out-of-frame TCR alpha sequences shared between twins showed an excess of low generation-probability sequences compared with coincidental sharing between unrelated individuals. Because the same donors could not be followed over many years, the conclusions relied on cross-sectional statistical analysis. Fewer insertions were carried by abundant cord blood beta clonotypes, a similar but weaker trend appeared in young adult naive repertoires, and no such trend appeared in memory repertoires. Invariant T cells such as MAIT and iNKT could partly confound zero-insertion analyses, although diverse VJ usage argued against such confounding for most clonotypes.

Every donor was a healthy Caucasian. Three pairs of female monozygotic twins, all aged about 18 to 30 years, made up the twin cohort. Using Miltenyi CD45RO+ enrichment and human naive T-cell isolation kits, memory (CD45RO+) and naive T cells were isolated from PBMC. V sheds 3 bases and J sheds 7 bases, leaving 10 bases between their ends. CDR3 length: 13 amino acids, cysteine to phenylalanine. The CDR3 DNA has 39 bases and is translated from base 1. According to the germline V gene, CDR1 reads SGHRS and CDR2 reads YFSETQ. Library construction relied on 5' RACE. The sequencer listed for this sample is Illumina HiSeq 2000. Template switching introduced a universal primer binding site; the final cDNA contained a unique molecular identifier, enabling accurate counting of TCR cDNA molecules. Specific primers in the conserved constant-segment region were used to synthesize first-strand cDNA for the TCR alpha and beta chains. To control for contamination, each cDNA library was double barcoded with a SMART-Mk sample barcode plus Illumina barcodes. TruSeq adapter sequences along with Illumina sample barcodes were introduced in two successive PCR steps. Sequencing of the TCR alpha and beta cDNA libraries was done on the Illumina HiSeq platform using custom primers. As for the authors' bioinformatics: Raw reads were processed with MiGEC to extract unique molecular identifiers, and MiXCR was used to determine CDR3 positions. For each individual, recombination models were inferred using an EM algorithm with the repgenHMM and IGoR tools. Shared clonotype analysis was performed with the tcR package in R, normalizing sharing by the product of cloneset sizes. To study raw recombination free of thymic and clonal selection effects, out-of-frame nonproductive sequences were analyzed. TCRdb cleaned the public reads at Q25 with fastp, built clones with MiXCR and kept in-frame beta chains. For every CDR3 protein sequence, its rows merge into one entry that carries the most common genes and DNA. TCRdb's processing, not the study's, gives the V and J calls here. The sample has 240,000 or so distinct CDR3 sequences on record, about 7% of them singletons. Jointly, the top ten make up 3.5% to 4% of the sample.

This clonotype has at least ten counts. The specificity of this receptor is unknown. Per-base qualities were not stored, and no clone one base away is much larger. The sample also formed part of further work on yellow fever vaccine responses in identical twins. The second study, in turn, reports: The T cell response to vaccination in identical twins was reported by the authors to appear partly convergent and partly personalized. The study precisely tracked vaccine-responding T cell clones in identical twins.

This sequence was found in a woman aged 18-29 years in good health. The sample was memory (CD45RO+) T cells sorted from blood. In the paper's terms, the cell subset or site label means: CD45RO+ enriched T cells. The chain couples TRBV5-1 to TRBJ2-2; the D gene lacks a confident call. The DNA reads as follows: TGCGCCAGCAGCTACATATCTGACGGGGAGCTGTTTTTT. Translated, it gives CASSYISDGELFF.